The sequence of this T cell receptor beta chain was determined in a study of graft-versus-host responses after intestinal transplantation. About the study: The whole recipient group had anti-thymocyte globulin induction followed by tacrolimus and steroids for two to three years. Study-wide findings and caveats: Declines in HvG clones occurring early post-transplant were associated with peak circulating GvH clone levels. Detection of GvH clones occurred in recipient marrow, and some had their first appearance in ileum or blood.

Some clones are missing from TCRdb's copy, which holds only in-frame ones; the method was immunoSEQ multiplex PCR. The repertoire holds 100,000 to 140,000 clones, with about 87% as singletons. CDR3 length: 15 residues. V was shortened by 5 bases and J by 10 bases, with 18 bases between the two germline ends. Germline CDR1 is LNHDA and CDR2 is SQIVND (reference sequence). Note on this clone: Its antigen is currently unknown.

This material consisted of unstimulated CD4+ T cells sorted from spleen or lymph node cells, taken before transplant. The chain is built from TRBV19 and TRBJ1-6; D might be TRBD1 (6 bases). This TCR came from a human donor who was the organ donor for an intestinal transplant. The CDR3 nucleotides are TGTGCCAGTAGTGATGTGACAGGACTAAGATCACCCCTCCACTTT. Translating it yields CASSDVTGLRSPLHF.